This T cell receptor (beta chain) appears in the sequencing data of a study of shared clonotypes between healthy human individuals. Study-wide points: An effect of sequencing depth on clonotype sharing among donors was expected.

The CDR3 consists of 15 residues. V lost 7 bases, J lost 0 bases, and 13 bases lay in between. Germline CDR1 and CDR2: SGHAT and FQNNGV. This clone was detected only once. The antigen remains unidentified. Repertoires were generated with immunoSEQ multiplex PCR, while TCRdb's copy carries only in-frame clones and drops some. The sample lists 400,000 to 600,000 clones, over 60% occurring once. HIV-negative, healthy adults without recent acute infections or vaccinations were the donors. The chain couples TRBV11-2 to TRBJ1-3; D ambiguous. The specimen was PBMCs. The source of this sequence is a woman aged 40 to 50 in good health. Some clones in this sample may be carry-over from other donors' samples. The CDR3 DNA reads TGTGCCAGCAACCCGGGTCCGATCTCTGGAAACACCATATATTTT. It specifies CASNPGPISGNTIYF.